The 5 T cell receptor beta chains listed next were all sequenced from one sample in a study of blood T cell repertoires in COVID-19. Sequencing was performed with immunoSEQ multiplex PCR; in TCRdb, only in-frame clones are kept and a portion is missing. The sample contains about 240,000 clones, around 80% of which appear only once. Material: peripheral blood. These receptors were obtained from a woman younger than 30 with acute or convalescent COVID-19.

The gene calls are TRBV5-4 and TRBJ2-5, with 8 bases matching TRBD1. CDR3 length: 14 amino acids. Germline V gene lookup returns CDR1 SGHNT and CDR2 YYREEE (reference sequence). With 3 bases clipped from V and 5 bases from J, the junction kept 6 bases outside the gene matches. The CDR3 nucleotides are TGTGCCAGCAGCTCCCAGGGGGCGATGGAGACCCAGTACTTC. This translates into CASSSQGAMETQYF.

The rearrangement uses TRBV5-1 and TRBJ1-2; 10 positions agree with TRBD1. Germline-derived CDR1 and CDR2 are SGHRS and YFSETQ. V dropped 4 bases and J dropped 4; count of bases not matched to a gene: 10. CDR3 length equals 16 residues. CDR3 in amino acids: CASSAGQGNAGYGYTF. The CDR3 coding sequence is TGCGCCAGCAGCGCGGGACAGGGGAATGCAGGCTATGGCTACACCTTC.

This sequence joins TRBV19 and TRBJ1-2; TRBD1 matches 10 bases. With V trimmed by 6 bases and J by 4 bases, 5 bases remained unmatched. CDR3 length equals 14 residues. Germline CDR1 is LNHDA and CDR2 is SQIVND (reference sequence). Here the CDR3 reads CASRTTGGSYGYTF. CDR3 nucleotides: TGTGCCAGTAGGACGACAGGGGGCAGCTATGGCTACACCTTC.

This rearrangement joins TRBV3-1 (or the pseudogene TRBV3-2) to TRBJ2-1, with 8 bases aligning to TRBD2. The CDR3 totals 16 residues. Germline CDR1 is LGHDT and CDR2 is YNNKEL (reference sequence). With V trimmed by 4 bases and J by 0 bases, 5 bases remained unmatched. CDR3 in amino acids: CASSLQLAASYNEQFF. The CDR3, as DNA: TGTGCCAGCAGCCTCCAACTAGCGGCCTCCTACAATGAGCAGTTCTTC.

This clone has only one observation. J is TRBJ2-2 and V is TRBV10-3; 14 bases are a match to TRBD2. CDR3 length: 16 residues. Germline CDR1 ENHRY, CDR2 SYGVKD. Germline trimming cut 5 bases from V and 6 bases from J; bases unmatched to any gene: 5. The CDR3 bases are TGTGCCATCAGTAGACTAGCGGGAGGGCCCGCCGGGGAGCTGTTTTTT. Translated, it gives CAISRLAGGPAGELFF.